These T cell receptor beta chains were read from a single sample in a study of blood T cell repertoires in COVID-19. Clones were sequenced by immunoSEQ multiplex PCR, and TCRdb holds only the in-frame ones, with some missing. This table has more than 85,000 clones, 87% appearing once. The sample taken for sequencing was peripheral blood. These receptor sequences come from a man between 65 and 80 years old with acute or convalescent COVID-19. The CDR3 runs from the conserved cysteine through the conserved F or W. The D gene is left open where the match is weak. Clone size, where shown, is once, few, many, or a class for clones that have expanded.

>TRBV11-2|16|TRBD1|TRBJ1-1|.
TGTGCCAGCAGCTTACGGTGGGGACAGGCCACAACTGAAGCTTTCTTT
CASSLRWGQATTEAFF
>TRBV5-1|17|TRBD2|TRBJ2-7|.
TGCGCCAGCAGCTACCAGTCTCCGGGACTAGGAACCTACGAGCAGTACTTC
CASSYQSPGLGTYEQYF
>TRBV11-2|14|TRBD1|TRBJ2-3|once
TGTGCCAGCAGCTCGCAGGGGGCAGGGGATACGCAGTATTTT
CASSSQGAGDTQYF
>TRBV19|15|.|TRBJ2-5|.
TGTGCCAGTAGTATAGTACTAGAAACAAGAGAGACCCAGTACTTC
CASSIVLETRETQYF
>TRBV28|14|TRBD1|TRBJ1-1|.
TGTGCCAGCAGTTTGAACAGGGGTAGGGGTGAAGCTTTCTTT
CASSLNRGRGEAFF
>TRBV7-8|14|TRBD1|TRBJ1-2|.
TGTGCCAGCAGCCTGAGACAGGGCCTCGATGGCTACACCTTC
CASSLRQGLDGYTF
>TRBV6-6|14|.|TRBJ1-2|.
TGTGCCAGCAGCCTACCTCAGGGCGACTATGGCTACACCTTC
CASSLPQGDYGYTF
>TRBV18|15|TRBD1|TRBJ1-2|once
TGTGCCAGCTCACCGCTCCAGGGGGACCACTATGGCTACACCTTC
CASSPLQGDHYGYTF
>TRBV27|15|TRBD1|TRBJ1-4|.
TGTGCCAGCAGTTTGTCGACAGGGTGGGGTGAAAAACTGTTTTTT
CASSLSTGWGEKLFF
>TRBV2|16|TRBD1|TRBJ2-1|.
TGTGCCAGCAGTGCACGGACAGGGGGCTCGGCTGATGAGCAGTTCTTC
CASSARTGGSADEQFF
>TRBV7-7|16|TRBD2|TRBJ2-2|.
TGTGCCAGCAGCACCGGGACTAGCATGGGAACCGGGGAGCTGTTTTTT
CASSTGTSMGTGELFF
>TRBV10-3|13|.|TRBJ1-1|once
TGTGCCATCAGCCAGGACTTCAACACTGAAGCTTTCTTT
CAISQDFNTEAFF
>TRBV25-1|14|TRBD1|TRBJ1-4|.
TGTGCCAGCAGTCCGGGACAGGTTGACGAAAAACTGTTTTTT
CASSPGQVDEKLFF
>TRBV6-1|15|.|TRBJ1-2|few
TGTGCCAGCAGTGAAGTCGGAGGAGCTGGCTATGGCTACACCTTC
CASSEVGGAGYGYTF
>TRBV10-2|13|.|TRBJ1-1|.
TGCGCCAGCACTATGGACAGCAACACTGAAGCTTTCTTT
CASTMDSNTEAFF
>TRBV5-1|13|.|TRBJ1-4|.
TGCGCCAGCAGCTTGGGCCTGGGCGAAAAACTGTTTTTT
CASSLGLGEKLFF
>TRBV11-2|16|TRBD2|TRBJ2-1|.
TGTGCCAGCAGCTGGAGCGGGGGGAGCTCCTACAATGAGCAGTTCTTC
CASSWSGGSSYNEQFF
>TRBV5-1|15|.|TRBJ2-2|.
TGCGCCAGCAGCCCTCAATCAGGAAGTCCCGGGGAGCTGTTTTTT
CASSPQSGSPGELFF
>TRBV5-4|13|.|TRBJ2-7|.
TGTGCCAGCAGCTTGGACAGGGCCTACGAGCAGTACTTC
CASSLDRAYEQYF
>TRBV2|14|.|TRBJ2-2|.
TGTGCCAGCAGGAATGAAGAGGCTCCCGGGGAGCTGTTTTTT
CASRNEEAPGELFF
>TRBV4-1|16|TRBD1|TRBJ1-2|once
TGCGCCAGCAGCCAAGATGGCAGGGACAGAGGCTATGGCTACACCTTC
CASSQDGRDRGYGYTF
>TRBV28|13|.|TRBJ1-2|few
TGTGCCAGCAGCCCAGCGGGAATTGAAGGCTACACCTTC
CASSPAGIEGYTF
>TRBV19|14|.|TRBJ1-2|.
TGTGCCAGTAGTGGAGACAGGCTGAGGCATGGCTACACCTTC
CASSGDRLRHGYTF
>TRBV2|15|.|TRBJ1-4|.
TGTGCCAGCAGTGAAGTTGACACCTCTAATGAAAAACTGTTTTTT
CASSEVDTSNEKLFF
>TRBV5-4|17|.|TRBJ2-7|.
TGTGCCAGCAGCTTGGTGCGGGGACAGCGCCAGTCCTACGAGCAGTACTTC
CASSLVRGQRQSYEQYF
>TRBV5-6|12|.|TRBJ1-1|.
TGTGCCAGCAGCTTGGTAGCAGGGGACGCTTTCTTT
CASSLVAGDAFF
>TRBV15|15|.|TRBJ1-4|.
TGTGCCACCAGCAGATCCGGGACTAAGGGTGAAAAACTGTTTTTT
CATSRSGTKGEKLFF
>TRBV10-3|14|TRBD1|TRBJ1-5|.
TGTGCCATCAACTCCGGACAGGGTAGGCAGCCCCAGCATTTT
CAINSGQGRQPQHF
>TRBV29-1|13|.|TRBJ1-3|.
TGCAGCGTTGGGCTGATCTCTGGAAACACCATATATTTT
CSVGLISGNTIYF
>TRBV28|15|.|TRBJ1-5|.
TGTGCCAGCGCACCACGGGGGGGATCCAATCAGCCCCAGCATTTT
CASAPRGGSNQPQHF
>TRBV5-1|14|.|TRBJ1-1|once
TGCGCCACCAAGGGGGAGTTGGTGAACACTGAAGCTTTCTTT
CATKGELVNTEAFF
>TRBV19|13|.|TRBJ1-4|.
TGTGCCAGTAGTATAGATCATGGCGAAAAACTGTTTTTT
CASSIDHGEKLFF
>TRBV9|13|.|TRBJ1-3|.
TGTGCCAGCAGTTACACAGATGGAAACACCATATATTTT
CASSYTDGNTIYF
>TRBV24-1|16|TRBD1|TRBJ2-5|.
TGTGCCACCAGTGACCCGGGACAGGGGGTCCCAGAGACCCAGTACTTC
CATSDPGQGVPETQYF
>TRBV7-3|15|.|TRBJ1-1|.
TGTGCCAGCACTTCGGGGTCGAGGTACGGCACTGAAGCTTTCTTT
CASTSGSRYGTEAFF
>TRBV18|17|.|TRBJ2-2|once
TGTGCCAGCTCACCACCCTGGGTAGCGCCGAACACCGGGGAGCTGTTTTTT
CASSPPWVAPNTGELFF
>TRBV18|19|TRBD1|TRBJ1-5|.
TGTGCCAGCTCACCTCGCGCGGACAGGGCGCCCCTAAGCAATCAGCCCCAGCATTTT
CASSPRADRAPLSNQPQHF
>TRBV11-2|16|.|TRBJ1-4|.
TGTGCCAGCAGCTTGGTTCGGGGGGGCGCGGTGGAAAAACTGTTTTTT
CASSLVRGGAVEKLFF
>TRBV7-2|14|TRBD1|TRBJ1-1|.
TGTGCCAGCAGCTTAGACGTCAGGGGGACTGAAGCTTTCTTT
CASSLDVRGTEAFF
>TRBV5-1|14|.|TRBJ1-1|.
TGCGCCAGCAGCGCGGCGACAGGCAACACTGAAGCTTTCTTT
CASSAATGNTEAFF
>TRBV6-5|14|.|TRBJ2-5|.
TGTGCCAGCAGTTCTTGGAGGGTCGGGGAGACCCAGTACTTC
CASSSWRVGETQYF
>TRBV28|15|TRBD1|TRBJ1-2|.
TGTGCCAGCAGTAGTCCCAGGGGGCTTACCTATGGCTACACCTTC
CASSSPRGLTYGYTF
>TRBV28|17|TRBD1|TRBJ1-6|.
TGTGCCAGCAGCCCGTCACAGGGGGCTACCTATAATTCACCCCTCCACTTT
CASSPSQGATYNSPLHF
>TRBV28|16|.|TRBJ1-5|.
TGTGCCAGCAGCCCCCACGGGGGGGATAGCAATCAGCCCCAGCATTTT
CASSPHGGDSNQPQHF
>TRBV7-2|13|.|TRBJ1-1|.
TGTGCCAGCAGCTTAGCGGTAGGGAGGGAGACTTTCTTT
CASSLAVGRETFF
>TRBV28|17|TRBD1|TRBJ2-6|.
TGTGCCAGCAGTATAAGACAGGGGGGAGCTGGGGCCAACGTCCTGACTTTC
CASSIRQGGAGANVLTF
>TRBV5-1|15|TRBD1|TRBJ2-1|.
TGCGCCAGCAGCCAGGACAGGCCTTCTCGCAATGAGCAGTTCTTC
CASSQDRPSRNEQFF
>TRBV7-9|16|TRBD2|TRBJ2-3|.
TGTGCCAGCAGTCGTACTAGCGGGGGGGCCCCAGATACGCAGTATTTT
CASSRTSGGAPDTQYF
>TRBV10-1|16|TRBD1|TRBJ2-3|.
TGCGCCAGCAGTGAGTCAGGGGGGACAGGGTTCGATACGCAGTATTTT
CASSESGGTGFDTQYF
>TRBV30|13|.|TRBJ2-5|.
TGTGCCTGGAGTGTACTAGTAGGAGAGACCCAGTACTTC
CAWSVLVGETQYF
>TRBV20-1|11|.|TRBJ1-1|.
TGCAGTGCCTCGTCTCAAAACACGGCTTTCTTT
CSASSQNTAFF
>TRBV27|13|.|TRBJ2-3|few
TGTGCCAGCAGTCAGACTAGCACAGATACGCAGTATTTT
CASSQTSTDTQYF
>TRBV28|15|.|TRBJ1-6|.
TGTGCCAGCAGCGGGACATACGGGGCTAATTCACCCCTCCACTTT
CASSGTYGANSPLHF
>TRBV19|16|.|TRBJ1-6|.
TGTGCCAGTAGTCCCCGGGGTCGCGGGGATAATTCACCCCTCCACTTT
CASSPRGRGDNSPLHF